The 6 T cell receptor beta chains below all came from one sample that was sequenced in a study of OX40 agonist ivuxolimab in advanced cancers. Profiled with immunoSEQ multiplex PCR; TCRdb holds only in-frame clones, not every one. The sample lists under 65,000 clones; around 85% were seen once. The sequenced sample was CD4+ or CD8+ T cells sorted from blood, obtained in a trial of the OX40 agonist ivuxolimab. The receptors were gathered from an adult with an advanced solid tumor such as melanoma, head and neck, liver or kidney cancer.

The chain couples TRBV19 to TRBJ1-2; D call uncertain. CDR3 length: 19 residues. Trimming took off 0 bases at V and 0 bases at J, with 20 bases between the two ends. CDR1 LNHDA and CDR2 SQIVND come from the germline V gene (reference sequence). CDR3 sequence reads: CASSIDRRPAGIPNYGYTF. CDR3 bases: TGTGCCAGTAGTATAGATAGGAGGCCGGCAGGAATACCTAACTATGGCTACACCTTC. The complete variable domain, with remaining parts taken from reference TRBV19 and TRBJ1-2, reads DGGITQSPKYLFRKEGQNVTLSCEQNLNHDAMYWYRQDPGQGLRLIYYSQIVNDFQKGDIAEGYSVSREKKESFPLTVTSAQKNPTAFYLCASSIDRRPAGIPNYGYTFGSGTRLTVV.

The gene calls are TRBV7-8 and TRBJ2-7, with D unclear. Deletions cut 4 bases from V and 1 base from J, with 8 bases between. The CDR3 is 13 residues long. Germline V gives CDR1 SGHVS, CDR2 FQNEAQ. CDR3 DNA sequence: TGTGCCAGCAGCTCCTCACAGTCCTACGAGCAGTACGTC. It specifies CASSSSQSYEQYV.

The rearrangement joins TRBV7-9 to TRBJ2-5, with 9 bases lining up with TRBD1. CDR3 length: 15 amino acids. V trimming: 5 bases; J trimming: 5 bases; junction bases outside the gene matches: 9. Germline assignment: CDR1 SEHNR and CDR2 FQNEAQ (reference sequence). CDR3 coding DNA: TGTGCCAGCAGCCTAGGGGACAGGGCAGGCGAGACCCAGTACTTC. This translates into CASSLGDRAGETQYF.

The V and J genes are TRBV11-2 and TRBJ2-5; no firm D call. Germline V gene data show CDR1 as SGHAT and CDR2 as FQNNGV. V was shortened by 1 base and J by 7 bases, with 7 bases between the two germline ends. The CDR3 consists of 12 residues. The CDR3 reads CASSLAHPTQYF. The DNA of the CDR3 is TGTGCCAGCAGCTTAGCCCACCCGACCCAGTACTTC.

The chain couples TRBV27 to TRBJ1-1, with D maybe TRBD1 (5 bases). V gave up 3 bases and J gave up 0 bases, with 8 bases separating them. This CDR3 is built from 14 residues. Germline assignment: CDR1 MNHEY and CDR2 SMNVEV (reference sequence). CDR3 sequence (DNA): TGTGCCAGCAGTTTTACGGACATGAACACTGAAGCTTTCTTT. Amino acids: CASSFTDMNTEAFF.

In nucleotides, the CDR3 is TGTGCCAGCAGCTTAGCAGGCCCTGGCACGGCTGAAGCTTTCTTT. Translation gives CASSLAGPGTAEAFF. The gene calls are TRBV7-3 and TRBJ1-1; D gene ambiguous. The germline CDR1 and CDR2 sequences are SGHTA and FQGTGA. The CDR3 extends over 15 amino acids. Trimming pared 2 bases from V and 6 bases from J, leaving 16 bases between.